The source of this TCR beta chain is a study of blood T cells in healthy people across ages. Primers used in a second PCR of roughly 6 to 12 cycles were a sample-barcoded 5' primer and a J-beta primer mix. TCRdb redid the calling of the 5' RACE reads with MiXCR, one entry per CDR3 protein. The repertoire holds roughly 800,000 distinct CDR3 sequences, roughly 50% seen once, with approximately 23% in the top ten. The CDR3 spans 14 residues. The germline gives CDR1 MNHNS, CDR2 SASEGT. With V trimmed by 6 bases and J by 4 bases, 4 bases remained unmatched. The sample comprised blood. The gene calls are TRBV6-1 and TRBJ1-4; 8 bases line up with TRBD1. The TCR was taken from a man aged 25 to 40 in good health. DNA of the CDR3: TGTGCCAGCAGCATGGACAGGGTTAATGAAAAACTGTTTTTT. This encodes CASSMDRVNEKLFF.